The T cell receptor beta chain described here comes from a study of blood T cell repertoires in COVID-19. Trimming took 5 bases from V and 2 from J, leaving 6 bases between them. The CDR3 sequence is 12 residues long. CDR1 SNHLY and CDR2 FYNNEI come from the germline V gene. Only in-frame clones appear in the TCRdb table, and some are missing; sequencing was by immunoSEQ multiplex PCR. In the table there are just over 90,000 clones, approximately 86% of which are singletons. This chain connects TRBV2 to TRBJ1-1; D remains ambiguous. The material sequenced was peripheral blood. The receptor comes from a woman of 80 years or more with acute or convalescent COVID-19. CDR3 amino acids: CASSIRNTEAFF. The CDR3 region has the DNA TGTGCCAGCAGTATCCGTAACACTGAAGCTTTCTTT. Filled out from reference TRBV2 and TRBJ1-1, the complete variable domain reads EPEVTQTPSHQVTQMGQEVILRCVPISNHLYFYWYRQILGQKVEFLVSFYNNEISEKSEIFDDQFSVERPDGSNFTLKIRSTKLEDSAMYFCASSIRNTEAFFGQGTRLTVV.